This T cell receptor beta chain emerged from a study of PD-1 blockade in classical Hodgkin lymphoma. Relapses following autologous stem cell transplantation were seen in all patients, with brentuximab vedotin exposure varying. TCRdb's copy holds only in-frame clones and misses some; the assay was immunoSEQ multiplex PCR. The sample records around 99,000 clones, 81% being singletons. Germline V gene lookup returns CDR1 SGHRS and CDR2 YFSETQ. This CDR3 region has 15 residues. The V end lost 0 bases, the J end lost 7 bases, and 13 bases lay between the germline ends. The sequence derives from a human donor with classical Hodgkin lymphoma. Sequencing was performed on peripheral blood mononuclear cells (PBMCs), taken before the second cycle of nivolumab. The rearrangement links TRBV5-1 to TRBJ2-2; TRBD2 might be the D (5 bases). CDR3 in DNA: TGCGCCAGCAGCTTGGGTCGCGCCGGGGACGGGGAGCTGTTTTTT. Its translation is CASSLGRAGDGELFF. Full variable domain (rest looked up from reference TRBV5-1 and TRBJ2-2): KAGVTQTPRYLIKTRGQQVTLSCSPISGHRSVSWYQQTPGQGLQFLFEYFSETQRNKGNFPGRFSGRQFSNSRSEMNVSTLELGDSALYLCASSLGRAGDGELFFGEGSRLTVL.